What follows are 25 T cell receptor beta chains derived from one specimen sequenced in a study of T cell responses to AZD1222 COVID-19 vaccine. Data came from immunoSEQ multiplex PCR; TCRdb stores just in-frame clones and leaves some out. The sample lists 40,000 to 55,000 clones, approximately 90% occurring once. Sequencing used peripheral blood, obtained 28 days after the second AZD1222 dose. The receptors come from an adult who received the AZD1222 COVID-19 vaccine.

CDR3 nucleotides: TGTGCCAGCAGTTCTGACAGGGGCAGCAATCAGCCCCAGCATTTT. Its translation: CASSSDRGSNQPQHF. V and J are TRBV25-1 and TRBJ1-5, with TRBD1 matching over 8 bases. Germline CDR1 reads MGHDK; CDR2 reads SYGVNS. Trimming at V came to 5 bases and at J to 1 base, leaving 4 bases not matched to a gene. The CDR3 spans 15 residues. The full variable domain, completed using reference TRBV25-1 and TRBJ1-5, is EADIYQTPRYLVIGTGKKITLECSQTMGHDKMYWYQQDPGMELHLIHYSYGVNSTEKGDLSSESTVSRIRTEHFPLTLESARPSHTSQYLCASSSDRGSNQPQHFGDGTRLSIL.

J is TRBJ2-7 and V is TRBV10-1; TRBD2 matches at 11 bases. This CDR3 comprises 13 residues. V was clipped by 0 bases and J by 9 bases; unmatched bases: 1. CDR1 WNHNN and CDR2 SYGVQD come from the germline V gene (reference sequence). The CDR3 nucleotides read TGCGCCAGCAGTGAGTCAACTAGCGGGAGGCAGTACTTC. Encoded protein: CASSESTSGRQYF.

The chain employs TRBV6-5 and TRBJ1-2; the D gene is possibly TRBD1 (5 bases). The germline gives CDR1 MNHEY, CDR2 SVGAGI. This CDR3 is 13 amino acids long. V lost 2 bases and J 4 bases, leaving 8 bases between the germline ends. The CDR3 spells CASSYGGIYGYTF. The CDR3 region has the DNA TGTGCCAGCAGTTACGGGGGAATCTATGGCTACACCTTC.

The chain combines TRBV6-2 or TRBV6-3 with TRBJ2-1, with 12 bases aligning to TRBD2. V lost 5 bases, J lost 3 bases, and 14 bases stayed unmatched. Germline V gene data show CDR1 as MNHEY and CDR2 as SVGEGT. The CDR3 contains 19 residues. This CDR3 is CASSLRTSGTTVNYNEQFF. The CDR3 coding sequence is TGTGCCAGCAGTCTACGGACTAGCGGGACGACTGTCAACTACAATGAGCAGTTCTTC.

The V and J genes are TRBV7-3 and TRBJ2-1, with 7 nucleotides matching TRBD1. Per the germline V gene, CDR1 is SGHTA and CDR2 is FQGTGA. With V trimmed by 5 bases and J by 7 bases, 8 bases remained unmatched. The CDR3 spans 14 residues. The CDR3 sequence: CASSTDRDRNEQFF. The CDR3 DNA reads TGTGCCAGCAGCACTGACAGGGACCGGAATGAGCAGTTCTTC.

DNA for the CDR3: TGCAGCGTTGATCCCGGGACAGAAGAGACCCAGTACTTC. It yields the protein CSVDPGTEETQYF. The chain is built from TRBV29-1 and TRBJ2-5; 7 bases are shared with TRBD1. Germline V gives CDR1 SQVTM, CDR2 ANQGSEA. CDR3 length: 13 residues. With V trimmed by 3 bases and J by 3 bases, 4 bases remained unmatched.

CDR3 coding DNA: TGCAGCGTTGAAAGCCGCGGCCAAAGATACACCTTC. Translation: CSVESRGQRYTF. The rearrangement joins TRBV29-1 to TRBJ1-2; the D is unclear. Germline V gene sequence: CDR1 SQVTM, CDR2 ANQGSEA. The CDR3 contains 12 residues. The ends were cut back, 2 bases at V and 11 bases at J, with 15 bases in the middle.

This chain uses TRBV5-1 with TRBJ2-6, with TRBD1 identical over 9 bases. Trimming took 4 bases from V and 3 from J; bases not matched to a gene: 5. Germline assignment: CDR1 SGHRS and CDR2 YFSETQ. This CDR3 spans 16 amino acids. The CDR3 coding sequence is TGCGCCAGCAGCCCGGGGACAGGGAATGGGGCCAACGTCCTGACTTTC. Amino acids: CASSPGTGNGANVLTF.

The chain employs TRBV6-5 and TRBJ2-1; D remains ambiguous. From germline, CDR1 is MNHEY and CDR2 SVGAGI. V was pared by 2 bases and J by 1 base, with 9 bases between. The CDR3 totals 15 residues. CDR3 sequence reads: CASSYRSVSYNEQFF. As DNA, the CDR3 is TGTGCCAGCAGTTACCGCAGCGTATCCTACAATGAGCAGTTCTTC.

This clone was observed once. The chain carries TRBV6-2 or TRBV6-3 and TRBJ2-1; D is undetermined. Trimming left V 4 bases short and J 6 bases short, with 22 bases between. CDR3 length: 17 amino acids. Germline assignment: CDR1 MNHEY and CDR2 SVGEGT. Written as DNA, the CDR3 is TGTGCCAGCAGTTCACCCGATTGGGGAACCCTTAGCAATGAGCAGTTCTTC. Translated, it gives CASSSPDWGTLSNEQFF.

The V gene is TRBV6-5, the J gene TRBJ1-1; D might be TRBD1 (5 bases). Trimming removed 7 bases from V and 4 bases from J, with 16 bases in between. This CDR3 is 14 amino acids long. Looked up from germline, CDR1 is MNHEY and CDR2 is SVGAGI. This chain's CDR3 is CASILPARGTEAFF. The CDR3 region has the DNA TGTGCCAGCATTTTACCGGCGAGGGGCACTGAAGCTTTCTTT.

J is TRBJ1-4 and V is TRBV2; D not certain. This CDR3 spans 14 amino acids. Looked up from germline, CDR1 is SNHLY and CDR2 is FYNNEI. V lost 6 bases, J lost 4 bases, and 12 bases lay in between. The DNA of the CDR3 is TGTGCCAGCAGGGGAGGTTGGAGTAATGAAAAACTGTTTTTT. As protein: CASRGGWSNEKLFF.

V is TRBV4-1 and J is TRBJ1-6; weak D call: TRBD1 (6 bases). The CDR3 sequence is 18 residues long. CDR1 MGHRA and CDR2 YSYEKL come from the germline V gene. V was shortened by 4 bases and J by 0 bases, with 16 bases between the two germline ends. The CDR3 sequence: CASSLAVTGSSYNSPLHF. As DNA, the CDR3 is TGCGCCAGCAGCCTGGCCGTAACAGGGAGCTCCTATAATTCACCCCTCCACTTT.

The chain carries TRBV6-6 and TRBJ2-1, with TRBD2 identical over 13 bases. CDR3 size: 17 residues. Per the germline V gene, CDR1 is MNHNY and CDR2 is SVGAGI (reference sequence). The ends lost 6 bases at V and 0 bases at J; junction bases unmatched: 5. CDR3 sequence (DNA): TGTGCCAGCAGCCGACTAGCGGGAGGCTCCTCCTACAATGAGCAGTTCTTC. Amino acids: CASSRLAGGSSYNEQFF.

V usage is TRBV4-3 and J usage is TRBJ1-2; 8 nucleotides agree with TRBD1. The germline V gene has CDR1 LGHNA and CDR2 YSLEER. The CDR3 loop spans 15 amino acids. The V segment lost 0 bases and the J segment 6 bases; nucleotides outside the gene matches: 6. In DNA, the CDR3 is TGCGCCAGCAGCCAAGACCAGGACAGGGCTCATGGCTACACCTTC. Its translation is CASSQDQDRAHGYTF.

The chain links TRBV5-1 to TRBJ2-7; D possibly corresponds to TRBD2 (7 bases). V lost 4 bases and J 5 bases, leaving 19 bases between the germline ends. Germline V gene sequence: CDR1 SGHRS, CDR2 YFSETQ. CDR3 length equals 15 residues. The CDR3 region is CASSIARGGPDEQYF. In DNA form, the CDR3 reads TGCGCCAGCAGCATAGCCAGGGGAGGGCCCGACGAGCAGTACTTC.

CDR3 amino acids: CASSHSSGRTYEQYF. As DNA, the CDR3 is TGTGCCAGCAGCCACAGTAGCGGGCGTACCTACGAGCAGTACTTC. The chain employs TRBV5-4 and TRBJ2-7; 7 nucleotides agree with TRBD2. Germline loops: CDR1 SGHNT, CDR2 YYREEE (reference sequence). V trimming: 4 bases; J trimming: 2 bases; junction bases outside the gene matches: 9. The CDR3 is 15 amino acids.

The chain recombines TRBV7-8 with TRBJ2-7, with 8 bases lining up with TRBD2. J lost 3 bases, V lost 4 bases, and 8 bases had no gene match. In germline, CDR1 is SGHVS, CDR2 FQNEAQ. The CDR3 is 15 residues long. CDR3 sequence: CASSSGGSGDYEQYF. CDR3 in DNA: TGTGCCAGCAGCTCGGGGGGTAGCGGGGACTACGAGCAGTACTTC.

The chain carries TRBV7-2 and TRBJ1-5; D is perhaps TRBD1 (6 bases). CDR1 SGHTA and CDR2 FQGNSA come from the germline V gene. V lost 5 bases, J lost 6 bases, and 14 bases lay in between. This CDR3 has 14 amino acids. CDR3 region: CASSAQGGAQPQHF. In DNA, the CDR3 is TGTGCCAGCAGCGCACAAGGGGGGGCTCAGCCCCAGCATTTT. Based on the CDR3 plus reference TRBV7-2 and TRBJ1-5, the full variable domain is GAGVSQSPSNKVTEKGKDVELRCDPISGHTALYWYRQSLGQGLEFLIYFQGNSAPDKSGLPSDRFSAERTGGSVSTLTIQRTQQEDSAVYLCASSAQGGAQPQHFGDGTRLSIL.

The gene calls are TRBV6-1 and TRBJ1-6; 7 positions match TRBD1. J lost 10 bases, V lost 3 bases, and 6 bases had no gene match. Germline V gene lookup returns CDR1 MNHNS and CDR2 SASEGT. CDR3 length: 14 amino acids. The CDR3 DNA follows: TGTGCCAGCAGTGAGACAGGGAAGGGATCACCCCTCCACTTT. The encoded protein is CASSETGKGSPLHF.

The V and J genes are TRBV30 and TRBJ1-5, with a tentative D call TRBD1 (6 bases). The V end lost 0 bases, the J end lost 16 bases, and 19 bases lay between the germline ends. Germline CDR1 is GTSNPN and CDR2 is SVGIG (reference sequence). The CDR3 runs 13 residues. The CDR3 sequence: CAWSVGGGLSYHF. Written as DNA, the CDR3 is TGTGCCTGGAGTGTCGGAGGGGGACTCAGCTACCATTTT.

The chain employs TRBV5-1 and TRBJ1-4; D is unresolved. V lost 0 bases and J lost 8, with 5 bases in between. The CDR3 has 12 amino acids. The germline V gene has CDR1 SGHRS and CDR2 YFSETQ. In nucleotides, the CDR3 is TGCGCCAGCAGCTTGGGCGGGGAAAAACTGTTTTTT. Translated: CASSLGGEKLFF.

This rearrangement joins TRBV2 to TRBJ2-1; tentatively, D is TRBD1 (6 bases). CDR1 is SNHLY, CDR2 FYNNEI, per germline. With 9 bases removed from V and 0 bases from J, the gap between germline ends came to 18 bases. The CDR3 length is 16 residues. The CDR3 coding sequence is TGTGCCAGTACCCTACCGGGACACACCTCCTACAATGAGCAGTTCTTC. Amino acids: CASTLPGHTSYNEQFF. Looking up the rest from reference TRBV2 and TRBJ2-1 gives the full variable domain: EPEVTQTPSHQVTQMGQEVILRCVPISNHLYFYWYRQILGQKVEFLVSFYNNEISEKSEIFDDQFSVERPDGSNFTLKIRSTKLEDSAMYFCASTLPGHTSYNEQFFGPGTRLTVL.

The V call is TRBV10-3, the J call TRBJ1-1; possibly TRBD1 for D (6 bases). CDR1 and CDR2 (germline): ENHRY, SYGVKD. CDR3 length equals 14 residues. V was cut by 0 bases and J by 1 base, with 6 bases left in between. The CDR3 is CAISESDRNTEAFF. The CDR3 DNA follows: TGTGCCATCAGTGAGTCGGACAGGAACACTGAAGCTTTCTTT.

CDR3 in DNA: TGTGCCAGCAGCCGGGGACTGGGAAACACCATATATTTT. Amino acids: CASSRGLGNTIYF. The genes are TRBV3-1 (or the pseudogene TRBV3-2) and TRBJ1-3; maybe TRBD1 (5 bases). Trimming left V 4 bases short and J 4 bases short, with 8 bases between. The germline gives CDR1 LGHDT, CDR2 YNNKEL (reference sequence). This CDR3 has 13 residues.